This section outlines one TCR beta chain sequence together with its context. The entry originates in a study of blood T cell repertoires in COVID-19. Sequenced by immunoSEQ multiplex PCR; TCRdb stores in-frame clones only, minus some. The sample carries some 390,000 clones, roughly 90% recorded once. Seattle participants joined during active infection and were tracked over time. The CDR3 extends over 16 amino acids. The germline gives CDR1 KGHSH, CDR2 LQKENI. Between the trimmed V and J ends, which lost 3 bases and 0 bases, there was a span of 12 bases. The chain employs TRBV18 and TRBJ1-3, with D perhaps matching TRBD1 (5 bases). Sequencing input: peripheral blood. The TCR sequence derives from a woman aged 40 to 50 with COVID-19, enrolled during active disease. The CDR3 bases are TGTGCCAGCTCACCGGCTGGGGCAGTCTCTGGAAACACCATATATTTT. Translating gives CASSPAGAVSGNTIYF.